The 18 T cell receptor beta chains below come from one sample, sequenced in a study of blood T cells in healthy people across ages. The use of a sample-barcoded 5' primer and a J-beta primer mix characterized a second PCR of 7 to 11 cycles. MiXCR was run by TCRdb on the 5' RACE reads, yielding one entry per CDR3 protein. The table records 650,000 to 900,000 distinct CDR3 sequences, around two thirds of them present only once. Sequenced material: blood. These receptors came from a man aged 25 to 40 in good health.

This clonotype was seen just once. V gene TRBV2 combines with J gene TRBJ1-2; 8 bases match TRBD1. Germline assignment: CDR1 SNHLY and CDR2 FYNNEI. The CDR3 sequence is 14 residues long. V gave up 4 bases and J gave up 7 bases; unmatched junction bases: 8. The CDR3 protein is CASSVSGQAVGYTF. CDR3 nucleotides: TGTGCCAGCAGTGTCTCGGGACAGGCTGTTGGCTACACCTTC.

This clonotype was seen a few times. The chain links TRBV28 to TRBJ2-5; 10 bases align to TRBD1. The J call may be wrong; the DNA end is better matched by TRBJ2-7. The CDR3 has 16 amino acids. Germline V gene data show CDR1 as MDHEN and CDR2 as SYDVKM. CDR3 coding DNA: TGTGCCAGCAGTTCCCCATTGGACAGGGGGACAGGCGAGCAGTACTTC. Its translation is CASSSPLDRGTGEQYF.

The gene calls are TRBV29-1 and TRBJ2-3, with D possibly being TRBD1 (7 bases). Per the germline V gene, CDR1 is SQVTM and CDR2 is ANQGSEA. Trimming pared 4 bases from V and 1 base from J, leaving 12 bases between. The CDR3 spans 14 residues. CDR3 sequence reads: CSVGQGGGTDTQYF. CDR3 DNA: TGCAGCGTTGGGCAGGGGGGTGGCACAGATACGCAGTATTTT.

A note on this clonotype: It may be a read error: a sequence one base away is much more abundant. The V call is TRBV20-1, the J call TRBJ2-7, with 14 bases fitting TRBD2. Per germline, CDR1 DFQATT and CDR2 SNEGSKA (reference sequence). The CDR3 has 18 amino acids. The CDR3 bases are TGCAGTGCTTCCGGGACTAGCGGGGGTTACCGTCTGTCCTACGAGCGGTACTTC. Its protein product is CSASGTSGGYRLSYERYF.

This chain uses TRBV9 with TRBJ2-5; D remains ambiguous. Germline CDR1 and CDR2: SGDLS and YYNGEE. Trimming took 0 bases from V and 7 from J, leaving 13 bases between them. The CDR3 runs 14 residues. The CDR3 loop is CASSVENSGGTQYF. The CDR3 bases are TGTGCCAGCAGCGTAGAAAATTCTGGTGGGACCCAGTACTTC. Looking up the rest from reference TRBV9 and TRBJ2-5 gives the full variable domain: DSGVTQTPKHLITATGQRVTLRCSPRSGDLSVYWYQQSLDQGLQFLIQYYNGEERAKGNILERFSAQQFPDLHSELNLSSLELGDSALYFCASSVENSGGTQYFGPGTRLLVL.

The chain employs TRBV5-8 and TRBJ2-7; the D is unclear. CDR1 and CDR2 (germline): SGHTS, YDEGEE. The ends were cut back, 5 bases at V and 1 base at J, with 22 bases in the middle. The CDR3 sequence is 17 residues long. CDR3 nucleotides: TGTGCCAGCAGGGGTGAAAATGGGCGGCTCACTTCCTACGAGCAGTACTTC. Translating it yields CASRGENGRLTSYEQYF.

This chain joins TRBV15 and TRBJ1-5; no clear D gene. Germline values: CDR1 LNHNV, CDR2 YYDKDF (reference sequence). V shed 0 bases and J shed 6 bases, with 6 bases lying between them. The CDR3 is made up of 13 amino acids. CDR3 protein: CATSREGSQPQHF. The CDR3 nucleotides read TGTGCCACCAGCAGAGAGGGGAGTCAGCCCCAGCATTTT.

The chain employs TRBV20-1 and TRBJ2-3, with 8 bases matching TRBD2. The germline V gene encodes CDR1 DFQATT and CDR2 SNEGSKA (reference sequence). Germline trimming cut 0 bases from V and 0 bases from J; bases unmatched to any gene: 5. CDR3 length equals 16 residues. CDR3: CSARERGGPSTDTQYF. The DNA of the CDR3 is TGCAGTGCTAGAGAGCGCGGGGGGCCCAGCACAGATACGCAGTATTTT.

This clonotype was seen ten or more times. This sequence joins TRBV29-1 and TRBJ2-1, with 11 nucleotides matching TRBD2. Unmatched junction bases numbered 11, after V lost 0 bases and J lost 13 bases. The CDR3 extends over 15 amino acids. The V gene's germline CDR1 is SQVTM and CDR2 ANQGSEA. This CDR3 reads CSVEDPSGGHLVQFF. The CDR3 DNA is TGCAGCGTTGAAGACCCTAGCGGGGGGCACCTAGTTCAGTTCTTC.

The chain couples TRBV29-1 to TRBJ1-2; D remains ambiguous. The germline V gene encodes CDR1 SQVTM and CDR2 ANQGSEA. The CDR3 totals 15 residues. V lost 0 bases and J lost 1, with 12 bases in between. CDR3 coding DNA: TGCAGCGTTGAAGATCTTGAGGGAGTTAACTATGGCTACACCTTC. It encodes CSVEDLEGVNYGYTF. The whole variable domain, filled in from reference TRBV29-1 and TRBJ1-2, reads SAVISQKPSRDICQRGTSLTIQCQVDSQVTMMFWYRQQPGQSLTLIATANQGSEATYESGFVIDKFPISRPNLTFSTLTVSNMSPEDSSIYLCSVEDLEGVNYGYTFGSGTRLTVV.

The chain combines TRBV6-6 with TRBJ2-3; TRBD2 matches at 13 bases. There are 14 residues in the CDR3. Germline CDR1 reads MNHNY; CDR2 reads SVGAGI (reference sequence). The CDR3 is CVTARTSGGDTQYF. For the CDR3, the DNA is TGTGTCACCGCACGGACTAGCGGGGGTGATACGCAGTATTTT.

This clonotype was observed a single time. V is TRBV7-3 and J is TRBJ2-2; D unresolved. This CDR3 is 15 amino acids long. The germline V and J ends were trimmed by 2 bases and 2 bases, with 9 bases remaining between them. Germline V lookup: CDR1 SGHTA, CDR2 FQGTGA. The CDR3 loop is CASSLEPTNTGELFF. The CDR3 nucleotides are TGTGCCAGCAGCTTAGAACCGACCAACACCGGGGAGCTGTTTTTT.

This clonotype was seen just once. In DNA form, the CDR3 reads TGTGCCATCAGTGAGGGTGGACAGGGGGCGAATTCACCCCTCCACTTT. Amino acids: CAISEGGQGANSPLHF. The chain couples TRBV10-3 to TRBJ1-6; 11 bases align to TRBD1. The CDR3 spans 16 residues. The germline CDR1 and CDR2 sequences are ENHRY and SYGVKD. Trimming took 2 bases from V and 7 from J; bases not matched to a gene: 4.

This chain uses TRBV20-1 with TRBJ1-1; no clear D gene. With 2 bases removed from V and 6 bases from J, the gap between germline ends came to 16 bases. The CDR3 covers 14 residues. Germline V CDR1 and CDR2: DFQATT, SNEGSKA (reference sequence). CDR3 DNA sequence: TGCAGTGCTAGATATCCGGGCATCGCCCCTGAAGCTTTCTTT. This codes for CSARYPGIAPEAFF.

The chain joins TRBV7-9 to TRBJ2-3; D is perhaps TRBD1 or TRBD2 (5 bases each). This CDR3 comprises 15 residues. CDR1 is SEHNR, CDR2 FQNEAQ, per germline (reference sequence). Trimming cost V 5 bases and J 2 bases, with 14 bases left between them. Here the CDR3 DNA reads TGTGCCAGCAGCCACCCGGGACCCGACACAGATACGCAGTATTTT. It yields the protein CASSHPGPDTDTQYF.

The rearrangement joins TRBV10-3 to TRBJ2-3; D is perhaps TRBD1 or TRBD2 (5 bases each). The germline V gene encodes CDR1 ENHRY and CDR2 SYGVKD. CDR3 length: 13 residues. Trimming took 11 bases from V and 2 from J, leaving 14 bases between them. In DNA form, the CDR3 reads TGTGCCTCAAGGGACCCCTACACAGATACGCAGTATTTT. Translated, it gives CASRDPYTDTQYF.

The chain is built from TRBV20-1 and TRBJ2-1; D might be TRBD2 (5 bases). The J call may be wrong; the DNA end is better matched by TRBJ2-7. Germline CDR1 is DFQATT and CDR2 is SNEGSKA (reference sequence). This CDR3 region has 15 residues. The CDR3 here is CSARSASFGYNEQYF. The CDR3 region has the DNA TGCAGTGCTAGATCGGCTAGCTTTGGCTACAATGAGCAGTACTTC.

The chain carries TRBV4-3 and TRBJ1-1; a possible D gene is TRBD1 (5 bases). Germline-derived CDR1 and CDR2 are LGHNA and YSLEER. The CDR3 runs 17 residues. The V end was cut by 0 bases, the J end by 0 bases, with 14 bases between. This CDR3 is CASSQDGGRAVNTEAFF. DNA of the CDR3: TGCGCCAGCAGCCAAGATGGGGGGAGAGCGGTGAACACTGAAGCTTTCTTT.